These 3 T cell receptor beta chains were sequenced from one sample in a study of blood T cell repertoires in COVID-19. Only in-frame clones appear in the TCRdb table, and some are missing; sequencing was by immunoSEQ multiplex PCR. The data hold about 320,000 clones, with approximately 84% observed a single time. The sample was PBMCs or T cells enriched from blood (not recorded which). The receptors come from a woman aged 18-29 years who had recovered from COVID-19.

The count of this clone is one. J is TRBJ1-2 and V is TRBV29-1, with no clear D. Looked up from germline, CDR1 is SQVTM and CDR2 is ANQGSEA. V shed 4 bases and J shed 6 bases, with 24 bases lying between them. This CDR3 has 16 amino acids. The CDR3: CSVARAGGANYDGYTF. CDR3 coding DNA: TGCAGCGTTGCGAGGGCAGGTGGAGCGAACTATGATGGCTACACCTTC.

The chain uses TRBV7-2 and TRBJ1-2; D is perhaps TRBD1 (6 bases). Trimming pared 3 bases from V and 2 bases from J, leaving 10 bases between. Germline assignment: CDR1 SGHTA and CDR2 FQGNSA. The CDR3 extends over 14 amino acids. The CDR3, as DNA: TGTGCCAGCAGCTTGGACAGCGGAAACTATGGCTACACCTTC. It is translated as CASSLDSGNYGYTF. Full variable domain (outside the CDR3, taken from reference TRBV7-2 and TRBJ1-2): GAGVSQSPSNKVTEKGKDVELRCDPISGHTALYWYRQSLGQGLEFLIYFQGNSAPDKSGLPSDRFSAERTGGSVSTLTIQRTQQEDSAVYLCASSLDSGNYGYTFGSGTRLTVV.

The rearrangement links TRBV24-1 to TRBJ2-5, with 8 bases aligning to TRBD1. Trimming cost V 10 bases and J 5 bases; bases outside gene matches: 8. There are 13 residues in the CDR3. In germline, CDR1 is KGHDR, CDR2 SFDVKD. The CDR3 DNA follows: TGTGCCACGTCTCAGGGGGCTGAGGAGACCCAGTACTTC. Encoded protein: CATSQGAEETQYF.